This is a list of T cell receptor beta chains from one sample in a study of shared clonotypes between healthy human individuals. The protocol was immunoSEQ multiplex PCR, while the TCRdb copy is restricted to in-frame clones and leaves out a portion. The table records around 700,000 clones, 92% of them present only once. Sequenced input: naive CD8+ T cells sorted from blood. Source of these receptors: a man aged 30-40 years in good health. Both conserved end residues are part of each CDR3. A D gene is named only where the DNA matches it firmly. A row's size may be missing; if present it is once, few, many or a size class.

j_call | d_call | v_call | clone_size | cdr3_length | cdr3_nt | cdr3_aa
TRBJ1-2 | - | TRBV7-9 | once | 15 | TGTGCCAGCAGCTTAACGGGGCAAGCTAACTATGGCTACACCTTC | CASSLTGQANYGYTF
TRBJ1-1 | - | TRBV12-2 | - | 17 | TGTGCAAGTCGCTTAGCAGGGACGGAAGTTCAGAACACTGAAGCTTTCTTT | CASRLAGTEVQNTEAFF
TRBJ2-2 | - | TRBV7-9 | few | 10 | TGTGCCAGCAGCTTACTGGAGCTGTTTTTT | CASSLLELFF
TRBJ2-2 | - | TRBV27 | - | 12 | TGTGCAGTCTTAAGGGCGGGCGGGGAGCTGTTTTTT | CAVLRAGGELFF
TRBJ2-2 | TRBD2 | TRBV28 | - | 17 | TGTGCCAGCAGTTTACTCGACCGGGGGGGTGATGCCGGGGAGCTGTTTTTT | CASSLLDRGGDAGELFF
TRBJ2-7 | TRBD1 | TRBV5-5 | - | 16 | TGTGCCAGCAGCTTGGATGTGACAGGGACCTACTACGAGCAGTACTTC | CASSLDVTGTYYEQYF
TRBJ2-3 | - | TRBV7-8 | - | 15 | TGTGCCAGCAGCCCCTGGGAGATTGTTCCCGATACGCAGTATTTT | CASSPWEIVPDTQYF
TRBJ2-5 | - | TRBV5-5 | - | 14 | TGTGCCAGCAGCTTTTTGTGGGAAAGGGAGACCCAGTACTTC | CASSFLWERETQYF
TRBJ2-7 | TRBD1 | TRBV5-8 | - | 15 | TGTGCCAGCAGCTTGGAAGGACAGGGCTCCTACGAGCAGTACTTC | CASSLEGQGSYEQYF
TRBJ2-7 | - | TRBV18 | once | 17 | TGTGCCAGCTCACCAACAGCGCGGGACAGAACCTCCTACGAGCAGTACTTC | CASSPTARDRTSYEQYF
TRBJ2-3 | - | TRBV10-3 | - | 15 | TGTGCCATCAGTGAGTCGGGGATTGAGGGAGATACGCAGTATTTT | CAISESGIEGDTQYF
TRBJ2-1 | - | TRBV19 | - | 11 | TGTGCCAGTAGTTCCGGACCCGAGCAGTTCTTC | CASSSGPEQFF
TRBJ2-7 | TRBD1 | TRBV10-3 | - | 14 | TGTGCCATCAGTTCCGGGACAGGGTTGTACGAGCAGTACTTC | CAISSGTGLYEQYF
TRBJ2-1 | - | TRBV4-3 | - | 16 | TGCGCCAGCAGCCAAGATTCGCAGGCCTCCTACAATGAGCAGTTCTTC | CASSQDSQASYNEQFF
TRBJ2-3 | TRBD2 | TRBV29-1 | - | 18 | TGCAGCGTTAGGGCTAGCGGGTCCCAATTACCTAGCACAGATACGCAGTATTTT | CSVRASGSQLPSTDTQYF
TRBJ2-5 | TRBD2 | TRBV29-1 | - | 17 | TGCAGCGTTGAATTGGGACCGGGCGGGAGTACACAAGAGACCCAGTACTTC | CSVELGPGGSTQETQYF